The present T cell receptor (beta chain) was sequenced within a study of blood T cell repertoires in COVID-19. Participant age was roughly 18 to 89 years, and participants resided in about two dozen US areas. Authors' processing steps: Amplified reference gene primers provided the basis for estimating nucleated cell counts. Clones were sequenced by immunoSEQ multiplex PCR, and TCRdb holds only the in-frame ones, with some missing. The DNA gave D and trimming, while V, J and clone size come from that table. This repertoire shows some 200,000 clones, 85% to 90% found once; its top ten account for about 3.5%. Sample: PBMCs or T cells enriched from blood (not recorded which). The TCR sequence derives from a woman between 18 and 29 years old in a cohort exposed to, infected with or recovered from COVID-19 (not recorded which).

CDR3 loop: CASSEGGSGDYGYTF. As DNA, the CDR3 is TGTGCCAGCAGTGAAGGTGGGTCCGGGGACTATGGCTACACCTTC. This chain uses TRBV6-1 with TRBJ1-2; D uncertain. Trimming removed 1 base at V and 3 bases at J, with 12 bases between. Germline CDR1 reads MNHNS; CDR2 reads SASEGT. This CDR3 contains 15 residues.